A single sample gave rise to the 17 T cell receptor beta chains below, sequenced in a study of T cells in narcolepsy. Repertoires were generated with immunoSEQ multiplex PCR, while TCRdb's copy carries only in-frame clones and drops some. The sample records 30,000 to 45,000 clones, over 75% being singletons. Specimen: CD45RA- memory CD4+ T cells from PBMCs. The source of these receptors is a human donor with narcolepsy.

The CDR3 nucleotides are TGTGCCAGCAGTTTATTGGGCTCAGGGCCTTCACCCCTCCACTTT. Its protein product is CASSLLGSGPSPLHF. The chain joins TRBV27 to TRBJ1-6; D possibly corresponds to TRBD1 (5 bases). This CDR3 comprises 15 residues. Germline CDR1 and CDR2: MNHEY and SMNVEV (reference sequence). The germline V and J ends were trimmed by 1 base and 9 bases, with 13 bases remaining between them.

This clone has only one observation. At one boundary the junction diverges from the germline segment, which might be a read error. The rearrangement joins TRBV6-1 to TRBJ1-4, with D possibly being TRBD1 (6 bases). This CDR3 is 16 amino acids long. From germline, CDR1 is MNHNS and CDR2 SASEGT. Written as DNA, the CDR3 is TGTGCCAGCAGGGAAGGGGGTTATGGCCGACATGAAAAACTGTTTTTT. Its protein product is CASREGGYGRHEKLFF.

The chain uses TRBV28 and TRBJ1-6, with 8 bases identical to TRBD1. CDR1 is MDHEN and CDR2 is SYDVKM in the germline V gene. CDR3 length: 16 amino acids. The V and J ends lost 5 bases and 6 bases, in that order; junction bases with no gene match: 9. CDR3 in amino acids: CASSLRTGWSNSPLHF. CDR3 sequence (DNA): TGTGCCAGCAGTCTACGGACAGGGTGGAGTAATTCACCCCTCCACTTT.

The chain uses TRBV30 and TRBJ2-3; 7 nucleotides align to TRBD1. Germline V lookup: CDR1 GTSNPN, CDR2 SVGIG (reference sequence). Trimming removed 3 bases from V and 1 base from J; junction bases left unmatched: 7. The length of the CDR3 is 15 residues. Here the CDR3 reads CAWRDRVVGTDTQYF. CDR3 DNA: TGTGCCTGGAGAGACAGGGTGGTGGGCACAGATACGCAGTATTTT.

The chain is built from TRBV12-5 and TRBJ2-2; possible D gene TRBD2, 6 bases. The CDR3 is made up of 12 amino acids. V lost 11 bases and J 5 bases, leaving 12 bases between the germline ends. Germline V gene data show CDR1 as LGHNT and CDR2 as FRNRAP. The CDR3 DNA follows: TGTGCTTCAGCTAGCGAAACCGGGGAGCTGTTTTTT. Its translation is CASASETGELFF.

The chain uses TRBV7-9 and TRBJ2-2; 9 bases map to TRBD1. CDR1 is SEHNR, CDR2 FQNEAQ, per germline (reference sequence). V dropped 3 bases and J dropped 7; count of bases not matched to a gene: 3. The CDR3 spans 14 residues. The CDR3 nucleotides are TGTGCCAGCAGCTTGACAGGGGGAAACGGGGAGCTGTTTTTT. It encodes CASSLTGGNGELFF.

The chain joins TRBV23-1 to TRBJ1-1, with TRBD1 as a possible D gene (5 bases). TRBV23-1 is filed as an ORF, its function uncertain. The CDR3 covers 17 residues. The V gene lost 4 bases and the J gene lost 0 bases, with 18 bases spanning the gap. CDR3 sequence: CASSPLTRGPMNTEAFF. In nucleotides, the CDR3 is TGCGCCAGCAGTCCACTTACGCGGGGACCCATGAACACTGAAGCTTTCTTT.

V and J are TRBV5-1 and TRBJ2-1; 9 bases agree with TRBD1. The CDR3 loop spans 16 amino acids. With V trimmed by 2 bases and J by 8 bases, 11 bases remained unmatched. Germline V gene data show CDR1 as SGHRS and CDR2 as YFSETQ. In nucleotides, the CDR3 is TGCGCCAGCAGCTTAATGGGACAGGGACTAATTCATGAGCAGTTCTTC. Encoded protein: CASSLMGQGLIHEQFF.

V gene TRBV7-2 combines with J gene TRBJ2-1; TRBD2 agrees at 12 bases. The CDR3 sequence is 15 residues long. Germline V gene lookup returns CDR1 SGHTA and CDR2 FQGNSA. V lost 2 bases, J lost 7 bases, and 3 bases stayed unmatched. DNA for the CDR3: TGTGCCAGCAGCTTAACTAGCGGGGGGCCGAATGAGCAGTTCTTC. Its translation: CASSLTSGGPNEQFF.

This clone has more than one count but fewer than ten. The chain uses TRBV4-3 and TRBJ1-2, with unresolved D. V shed 0 bases and J shed 7 bases, with 15 bases lying between them. The V gene's germline CDR1 is LGHNA and CDR2 YSLEER. This CDR3 is built from 15 residues. This chain's CDR3 is CASSQEPEWLSGYTF. In nucleotides, the CDR3 is TGCGCCAGCAGCCAAGAGCCAGAATGGTTGAGTGGCTACACCTTC.

This clone came up a few times. The chain couples TRBV27 to TRBJ1-2; D remains ambiguous. This CDR3 is built from 13 residues. V was trimmed by 0 bases and J by 6 bases, leaving 8 bases between them. Germline V CDR1 and CDR2: MNHEY, SMNVEV (reference sequence). CDR3 loop: CASSLSTGDGYTF. Written as DNA, the CDR3 is TGTGCCAGCAGTTTATCGACCGGGGATGGCTACACCTTC.

The CDR3: CATSRRTGGGNEKLFF. The CDR3 region has the DNA TGTGCCACCAGCAGAAGGACAGGGGGAGGTAATGAAAAACTGTTTTTT. The chain uses TRBV15 and TRBJ1-4; 10 bases align to TRBD1. With V trimmed by 2 bases and J by 4 bases, 4 bases remained unmatched. Germline CDR1 LNHNV, CDR2 YYDKDF (reference sequence). The CDR3 runs 16 residues.

The gene calls are TRBV5-4 and TRBJ2-3, with TRBD2 as a possible D gene (6 bases). Per the germline V gene, CDR1 is SGHNT and CDR2 is YYREEE (reference sequence). The length of the CDR3 is 14 residues. V lost 5 bases to trimming and J lost 4 bases, with 14 bases between them. The CDR3 DNA is TGTGCCAGCAGTCCCGCGGGGATGGCAGATACGCAGTATTTT. It is translated as CASSPAGMADTQYF.

This clone came up a few times. This chain connects TRBV5-6 to TRBJ2-7, with unresolved D. From germline, CDR1 is SGHDT and CDR2 YYEEEE. The V and J ends lost 4 bases and 3 bases respectively, with 5 bases between them. The CDR3 length is 11 residues. CDR3 nucleotides: TGTGCCAGCAGCAATTACTACGAGCAGTACTTC. Amino acid sequence: CASSNYYEQYF.

The genes are TRBV7-2 and TRBJ2-7; D is unresolved. The V and J ends lost 8 bases and 2 bases respectively, with 10 bases between them. This CDR3 has 12 amino acids. Germline V gives CDR1 SGHTA, CDR2 FQGNSA. This CDR3 reads CASGSSAYEQYF. The CDR3 DNA reads as TGTGCCAGCGGATCTAGTGCCTACGAGCAGTACTTC.

J is TRBJ2-7 and V is TRBV18; D possibly matches TRBD1 or TRBD2 (5 bases each). CDR1 is KGHSH, CDR2 LQKENI, per germline. The CDR3 is made up of 13 amino acids. Trimming cost V 4 bases and J 7 bases, with 14 bases left between them. The CDR3: CASSQSREREQYF. CDR3 in DNA: TGTGCCAGCTCACAAAGCAGGGAGCGGGAGCAGTACTTC.

This chain joins TRBV7-2 and TRBJ1-4; 8 bases map to TRBD1. Germline trimming cut 2 bases from V and 1 base from J; bases unmatched to any gene: 6. The germline CDR1 and CDR2 sequences are SGHTA and FQGNSA. This CDR3 is 17 amino acids long. CDR3 DNA sequence: TGTGCCAGCAGCTTAATGAGAGGACAGGGAACTAATGAAAAACTGTTTTTT. Translation: CASSLMRGQGTNEKLFF.